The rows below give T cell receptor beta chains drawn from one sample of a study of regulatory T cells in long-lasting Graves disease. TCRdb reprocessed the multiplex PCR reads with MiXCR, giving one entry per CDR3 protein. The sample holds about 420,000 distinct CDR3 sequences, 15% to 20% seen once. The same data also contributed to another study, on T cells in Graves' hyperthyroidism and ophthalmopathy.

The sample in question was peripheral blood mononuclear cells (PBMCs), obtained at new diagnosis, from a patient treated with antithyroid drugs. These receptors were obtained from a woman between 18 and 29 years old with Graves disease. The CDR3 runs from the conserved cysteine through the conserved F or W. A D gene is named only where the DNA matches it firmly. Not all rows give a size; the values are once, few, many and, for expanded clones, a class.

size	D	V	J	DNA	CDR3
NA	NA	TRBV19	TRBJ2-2	TGTGCCAGCAAAATCCCCTACACCGGGGAGCTGTTTTTT	CASKIPYTGELFF
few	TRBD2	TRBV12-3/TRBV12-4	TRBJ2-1	TGTGCCAGCAGGGGCCTCGGACTAGCGGACAATGAGCAGTTCTTC	CASRGLGLADNEQFF
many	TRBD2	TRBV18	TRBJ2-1	TGTGCCAGCTCACCACGAAGTTCTAGCGGGAATAGGAATGAGCAGTTCTTC	CASSPRSSSGNRNEQFF
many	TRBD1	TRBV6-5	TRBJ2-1	TGTGCCAGCAGTTTTGGGACAGACAATGAGCAGTTCTTC	CASSFGTDNEQFF
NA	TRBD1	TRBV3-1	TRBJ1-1	TGTGCCAGCAGCTTCAGGGGGGCGTACACTGAAGCTTTCTTT	CASSFRGAYTEAFF
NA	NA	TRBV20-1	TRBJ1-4	TGCAGTGCTACTAGGACCCAGAATGAAAAACTGTTTTTT	CSATRTQNEKLFF
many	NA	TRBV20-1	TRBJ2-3	TGCAGTGCGGATCAGGCAGATACGCAGTATTTT	CSADQADTQYF
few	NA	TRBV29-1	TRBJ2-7	TGCAGCGTTATTGGGACAAAGAGCTCCTACGAGCAGTACTTC	CSVIGTKSSYEQYF
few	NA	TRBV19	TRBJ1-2	TGTGCCAGTAGTGTTACCGGGCAGGGCCCCTACTATGGCTACACCTTC	CASSVTGQGPYYGYTF
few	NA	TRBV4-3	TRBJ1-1	TGCGCCAGCAGCCAAGATTTGGTGGGGGGTTCGTCTGAAGCTTTCTTT	CASSQDLVGGSSEAFF
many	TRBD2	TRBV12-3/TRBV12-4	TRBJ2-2	TGTGCCAGCAAACTAGCGGGAGGGCTCCCCGGGGAGCTGTTTTTT	CASKLAGGLPGELFF
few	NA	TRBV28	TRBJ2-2	TGTGCCAGCAGCTCACCCGGGGTTACCGGGGAGCTGTTTTTT	CASSSPGVTGELFF
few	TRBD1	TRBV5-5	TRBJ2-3	TGTGCCAGCAGCTTGTGGGACAGGGGTGATACGCAGTATTTT	CASSLWDRGDTQYF
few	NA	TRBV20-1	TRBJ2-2	TGCAGTGCTAGACCCAGGGGCGGGGAGCTGTTTTTT	CSARPRGGELFF
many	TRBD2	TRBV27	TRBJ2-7	TGTGCCAGCAGTATACAAGCGGGAGGGCTCGAGCAGTACTTC	CASSIQAGGLEQYF
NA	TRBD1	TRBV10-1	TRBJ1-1	TGCGCCAGCAGTGAGTGGACAGGGACGAACACTGAAGCTTTCTTT	CASSEWTGTNTEAFF
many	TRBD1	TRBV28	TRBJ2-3	TGTGCCAGCAGTTTATTGGGACAGGGTGGATACACAGATACGCAGTATTTT	CASSLLGQGGYTDTQYF
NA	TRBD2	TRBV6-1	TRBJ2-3	TGTGCCAGCAGTAACCCGGGACTAGCGTCCCATACGCAGTATTTT	CASSNPGLASHTQYF
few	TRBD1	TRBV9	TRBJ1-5	TGTGCCAGCAGCGATGGACAGGGGTCGCAGCCCCAGCATTTT	CASSDGQGSQPQHF
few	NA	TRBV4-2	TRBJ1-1	TGTGCCAGCAGCCTCCCGCGACAGAACGAAGCTTTCTTT	CASSLPRQNEAFF
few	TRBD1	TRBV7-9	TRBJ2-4	TGTGCCAGCACCTGGACAGGGGACATTCAGTACTTC	CASTWTGDIQYF
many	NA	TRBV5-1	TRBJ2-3	TGCGCCAGCAGCTTGGCCTCAGGTGGAGATACGCAGTATTTT	CASSLASGGDTQYF
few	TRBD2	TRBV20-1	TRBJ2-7	TGCAGTGCTAGAGATCAAGCTAGCGGGAATGGAGAGCAGTACTTC	CSARDQASGNGEQYF
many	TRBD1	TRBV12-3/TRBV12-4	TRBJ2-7	TGTGCCAGCAGTTTAGGAGGGGGCTTTAATTACGAGCAGTACTTC	CASSLGGGFNYEQYF
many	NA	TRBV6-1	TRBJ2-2	TGTGCCAGCAGTGAAGTAGGTCCAAACACCGGGGAGCTGTTTTTT	CASSEVGPNTGELFF
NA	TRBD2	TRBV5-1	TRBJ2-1	TGCGCCAGCAGCTCCGGTCAACTAGCGGGAGTATCCAATGAGCAGTTCTTC	CASSSGQLAGVSNEQFF
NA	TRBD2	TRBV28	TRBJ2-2	TGTGCCAGCAGTTTAAAACCGGGACTAGCAAAGATAACCGGGGAGCTGTTTTTT	CASSLKPGLAKITGELFF
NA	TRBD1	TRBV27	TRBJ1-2	TGTGCCAGCAGCCCAGGACAGGGATTCCCATATGGCTACACCTTC	CASSPGQGFPYGYTF
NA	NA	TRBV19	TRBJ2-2	TGTGCCAGTAGGTTAACCCGGGAGCTGTTTTTT	CASRLTRELFF
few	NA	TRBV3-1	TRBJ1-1	TGTGCCAGCAGCCGCACACAGATGACTGAAGCTTTCTTT	CASSRTQMTEAFF
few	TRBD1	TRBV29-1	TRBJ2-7	TGCAGCGCTGGGACAGGGGGCAACGAGCAGTACTTC	CSAGTGGNEQYF